The 18 T cell receptor beta chains below all came from one sample that was sequenced in a study of blood T cell repertoires in COVID-19. Only in-frame clones appear in the TCRdb table, and some are missing; sequencing was by immunoSEQ multiplex PCR. The table shows roughly 110,000 clones, with around 90% occurring only once. The specimen was peripheral blood. All receptors come from a man in his forties or fifties with active or convalescent COVID-19.

The genes are TRBV28 and TRBJ1-5; no reliable D call. The CDR3 is made up of 14 amino acids. The ends were cut back, 5 bases at V and 7 bases at J, with 15 bases in the middle. Germline V lookup: CDR1 MDHEN, CDR2 SYDVKM. The CDR3 DNA reads TGTGCCAGCAGTCCAAGAGGGAATGGGCAGCCCCAGCATTTT. It encodes CASSPRGNGQPQHF.

V and J are TRBV4-2 and TRBJ2-3, with unresolved D. The CDR3 is 18 amino acids. Germline V gives CDR1 LGHNA, CDR2 YNFKEQ. V was cut by 0 bases and J by 0 bases, with 16 bases left in between. The CDR3 is CASSQDLGFGLSTDTQYF. The DNA for the CDR3 is TGTGCCAGCAGCCAAGATCTCGGGTTCGGCTTAAGCACAGATACGCAGTATTTT.

This clone was seen only a few times. The junction and the germline gene differ at one end; a read error may be behind it. The chain links TRBV28 to TRBJ1-2; 9 bases match TRBD1. The CDR3 is 14 residues long. Germline assignment: CDR1 MDHEN and CDR2 SYDVKM. The CDR3 DNA sequence: TGTGCCAGCAGTAAGGGACAGGGAATGAGCTCAATTAACTTC. This encodes CASSKGQGMSSINF.

The rearrangement links TRBV9 to TRBJ2-5, with D tentatively TRBD1 (6 bases). Per germline, CDR1 SGDLS and CDR2 YYNGEE. This CDR3 comprises 16 residues. The V end lost 4 bases, the J end lost 0 bases, and 16 bases lay between the germline ends. DNA for the CDR3: TGTGCCAGCAGCACATTCGCTACAGGGTACCAAGAGACCCAGTACTTC. It specifies CASSTFATGYQETQYF.

The chain carries TRBV29-1 and TRBJ2-3; D is undetermined. The V and J ends lost 5 bases and 1 base respectively, with 7 bases between them. This CDR3 has 12 residues. Germline CDR1 is SQVTM and CDR2 is ANQGSEA. CDR3 sequence (DNA): TGCAGCGTTCTCCGGGGCACAGATACGCAGTATTTT. This sequence encodes CSVLRGTDTQYF.

V gene TRBV7-8 combines with J gene TRBJ2-7; D is perhaps TRBD1 (6 bases). V lost 4 bases and J lost 6, with 10 bases in between. Looked up from germline, CDR1 is SGHVS and CDR2 is FQNEAQ. The CDR3 covers 12 residues. The CDR3 sequence: CASSYNRVEQYF. The CDR3 DNA reads TGTGCCAGCAGCTACAACAGGGTCGAGCAGTACTTC.

The V call is TRBV29-1, the J call TRBJ1-2; the D is unclear. Germline V CDR1 and CDR2: SQVTM, ANQGSEA. V was clipped by 4 bases and J by 4 bases, with 7 bases between them. This CDR3 is built from 11 residues. The CDR3 sequence: CSVADSYGYTF. The CDR3 DNA follows: TGCAGCGTTGCTGATAGCTATGGCTACACCTTC.

J is TRBJ2-3 and V is TRBV4-2; tentative D call: TRBD2 (5 bases). The CDR3 runs 16 residues. Germline CDR1 is LGHNA and CDR2 is YNFKEQ. V dropped 4 bases and J dropped 0 bases, with 14 bases sitting between them. The CDR3 region is CASSRGDRGSTDTQYF. CDR3 in DNA: TGTGCCAGCAGCCGAGGTGATCGGGGTAGCACAGATACGCAGTATTTT.

V gene TRBV9 combines with J gene TRBJ1-3; D is unresolved. Trimming shortened V by 3 bases and J by 0 bases, and 10 bases separated the two germline ends. The germline CDR1 and CDR2 sequences are SGDLS and YYNGEE. The CDR3 is 15 amino acids. The CDR3 nucleotides read TGTGCCAGCAGCGGATCGGTTAGCTCTGGAAACACCATATATTTT. It encodes CASSGSVSSGNTIYF.

This clone was detected a few times. This chain uses TRBV24-1 with TRBJ2-6, with 7 bases lining up with TRBD2. Germline values: CDR1 KGHDR, CDR2 SFDVKD. The CDR3 covers 17 residues. Germline trimming cut 3 bases from V and 0 bases from J; bases unmatched to any gene: 4. The CDR3 region has the DNA TGTGCCACCAGTGATAGCGGGGCCTACTCTGGGGCCAACGTCCTGACTTTC. This encodes CATSDSGAYSGANVLTF.

This CDR3 is CASRLIGTSEYQYF. In DNA form, the CDR3 reads TGTGCCAGCAGATTGATAGGGACTAGCGAGTATCAGTACTTC. The genes are TRBV27 and TRBJ2-4; 10 nucleotides line up with TRBD2. The J segment lost 12 bases and the V segment lost 6 bases, leaving 11 bases of the junction unmatched. CDR3 size: 14 residues. The V gene's germline CDR1 is MNHEY and CDR2 SMNVEV (reference sequence).

This chain connects TRBV7-2 to TRBJ2-3, with 7 bases fitting TRBD2. This CDR3 has 14 amino acids. V was clipped by 5 bases and J by 0 bases; unmatched bases: 2. CDR1 and CDR2 (germline): SGHTA, FQGNSA. DNA for the CDR3: TGTGCCAGCAGCCGGGACTATAGCACAGATACGCAGTATTTT. Translated: CASSRDYSTDTQYF.

The chain couples TRBV2 to TRBJ1-2; the D is unclear. Per the germline V gene, CDR1 is SNHLY and CDR2 is FYNNEI. There are 14 residues in the CDR3. The V gene lost 7 bases and the J gene lost 1 base, with 13 bases spanning the gap. This CDR3 is CASNPEVVNYGYTF. The CDR3 region has the DNA TGTGCCAGCAACCCGGAGGTGGTTAACTATGGCTACACCTTC.

The gene calls are TRBV28 and TRBJ2-3, with 9 positions matching TRBD2. The CDR3 totals 15 residues. Germline CDR1 is MDHEN and CDR2 is SYDVKM. V lost 3 bases, J lost 3 bases, and 4 bases stayed unmatched. CDR3: CASSFIAGATDTQYF. The CDR3, as DNA: TGTGCCAGCAGTTTTATAGCGGGAGCTACAGATACGCAGTATTTT.

This clone was seen more than once but under ten times. This rearrangement joins TRBV7-7 to TRBJ2-2; maybe TRBD2 (6 bases). Trimming cost V 4 bases and J 4 bases, with 13 bases left between them. CDR1 and CDR2 from the germline V gene are SSHAT and FNYEAQ (reference sequence). The CDR3 runs 15 residues. The CDR3 is CASSSRLVGTGELFF. Written as DNA, the CDR3 is TGTGCCAGCAGCTCCAGACTAGTCGGCACCGGGGAGCTGTTTTTT. Complete variable domain (other parts from reference TRBV7-7 and TRBJ2-2): GAGVSQSPRYKVTKRGQDVTLRCDPISSHATLYWYQQALGQGPEFLTYFNYEAQPDKSGLPSDRFSAERPEGSISTLTIQRTEQRDSAMYRCASSSRLVGTGELFFGEGSRLTVL.

The chain combines TRBV5-1 with TRBJ2-7, with 11 bases fitting TRBD1. Trimming cost V 3 bases and J 6 bases; bases outside gene matches: 5. There are 14 residues in the CDR3. CDR1 and CDR2 from the germline V gene are SGHRS and YFSETQ. Here the CDR3 reads CASSYGQGASEQYF. In DNA form, the CDR3 reads TGCGCCAGCAGCTATGGACAGGGGGCGAGCGAGCAGTACTTC.

The V gene is TRBV27, the J gene TRBJ2-1; 12 nucleotides line up with TRBD2. Trimming took 5 bases from V and 7 from J; bases not matched to a gene: 6. Germline loops: CDR1 MNHEY, CDR2 SMNVEV (reference sequence). The length of the CDR3 is 15 residues. The CDR3 DNA reads as TGTGCCAGCAGTCGACTAGCGGGAGTTGCGAATGAGCAGTTCTTC. It is translated as CASSRLAGVANEQFF.

The chain links TRBV27 to TRBJ2-2; TRBD2 might be the D (7 bases). The germline gives CDR1 MNHEY, CDR2 SMNVEV (reference sequence). The CDR3 runs to 15 residues. V was cut by 4 bases and J by 4 bases, with 13 bases left in between. The CDR3 DNA follows: TGTGCCAGCAGTTCCCTAGGGGGGGGCACCGGGGAGCTGTTTTTT. Its protein is CASSSLGGGTGELFF.